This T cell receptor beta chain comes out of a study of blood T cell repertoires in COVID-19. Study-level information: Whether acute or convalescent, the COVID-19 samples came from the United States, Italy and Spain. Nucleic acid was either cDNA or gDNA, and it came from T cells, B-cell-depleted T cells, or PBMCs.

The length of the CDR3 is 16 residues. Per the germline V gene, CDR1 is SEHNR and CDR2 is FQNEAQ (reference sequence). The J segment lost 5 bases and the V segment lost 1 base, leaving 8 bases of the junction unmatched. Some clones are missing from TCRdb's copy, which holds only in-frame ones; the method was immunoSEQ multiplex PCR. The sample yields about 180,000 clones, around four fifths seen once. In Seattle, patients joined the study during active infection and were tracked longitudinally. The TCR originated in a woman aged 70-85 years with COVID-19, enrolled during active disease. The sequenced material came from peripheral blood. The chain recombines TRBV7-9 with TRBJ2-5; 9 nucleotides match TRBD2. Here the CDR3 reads CASSLGVLAGEETQYF. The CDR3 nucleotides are TGTGCCAGCAGCTTAGGGGTCTTAGCGGGAGAGGAGACCCAGTACTTC.